The subject of this entry is one T cell receptor beta chain. The antigen is unknown. This specimen comes from a study of cytomegalovirus exposure and HLA in healthy donors. Findings and limits, study-wide: The authors enumerated roughly 160 TCR beta chains as linked to cytomegalovirus.

V lost 4 bases and J lost 8, with 14 bases in between. The CDR3 contains 13 residues. Germline V gene data show CDR1 as SNHLY and CDR2 as FYNNEI. With 60 Vbeta and 13 Jbeta primers, the PCR was carried out. Repertoires were generated with immunoSEQ multiplex PCR, while TCRdb's copy carries only in-frame clones and drops some. The sample holds 150,000 or so clones. Everyone who donated was a healthy bone marrow donor. This sequence was found in a woman in her sixties in good health and CMV-seronegative. The chain recombines TRBV2 with TRBJ1-2; possible D gene TRBD1, 6 bases. Sequencing input: PBMCs. CDR3 bases: TGTGCCAGCAGTGTGGACAGCCTGGAGGGCTACACCTTC. As protein: CASSVDSLEGYTF.